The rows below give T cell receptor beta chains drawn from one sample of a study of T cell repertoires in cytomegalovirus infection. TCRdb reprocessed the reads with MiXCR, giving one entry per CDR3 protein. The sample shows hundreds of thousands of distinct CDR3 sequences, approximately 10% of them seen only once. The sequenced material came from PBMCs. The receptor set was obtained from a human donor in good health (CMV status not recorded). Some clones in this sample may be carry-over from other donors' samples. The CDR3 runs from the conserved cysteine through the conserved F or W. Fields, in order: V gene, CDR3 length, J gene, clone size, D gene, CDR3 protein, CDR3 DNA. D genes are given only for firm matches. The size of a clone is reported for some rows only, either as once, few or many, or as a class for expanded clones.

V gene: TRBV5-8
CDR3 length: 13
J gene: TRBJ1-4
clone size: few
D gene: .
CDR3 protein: CASSTQRTALLPF
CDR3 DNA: TGTGCCAGCAGCACCCAAAGGACTGCCCTCCTCCCTTTT

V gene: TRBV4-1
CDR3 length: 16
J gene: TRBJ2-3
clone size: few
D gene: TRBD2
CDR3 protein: CASSQVLAGNTDTQYF
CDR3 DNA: TGCGCCAGCAGCCAAGTACTAGCGGGAAACACAGATACGCAGTATTTT

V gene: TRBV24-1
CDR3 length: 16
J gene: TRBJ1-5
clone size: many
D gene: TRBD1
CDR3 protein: CATSDGQGTSNQPQHF
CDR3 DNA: TGTGCCACCAGTGATGGACAGGGGACGAGCAATCAGCCCCAGCATTTT

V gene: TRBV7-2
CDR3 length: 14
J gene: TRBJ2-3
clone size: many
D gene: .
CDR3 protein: CASSLSRGSTTQYF
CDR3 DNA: TGTGCCAGCAGCTTATCAAGGGGCTCCACTACGCAGTATTTT

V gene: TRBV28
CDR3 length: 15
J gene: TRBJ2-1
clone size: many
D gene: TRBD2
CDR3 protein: CASSQRLADYNEQFF
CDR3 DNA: TGTGCCAGCAGTCAGAGACTAGCGGATTACAATGAGCAGTTCTTC

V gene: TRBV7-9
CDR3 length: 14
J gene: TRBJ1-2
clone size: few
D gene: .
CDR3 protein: CASSNLTVGYGYTF
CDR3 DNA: TGTGCCAGCAGCAATTTGACGGTCGGCTATGGCTACACCTTC

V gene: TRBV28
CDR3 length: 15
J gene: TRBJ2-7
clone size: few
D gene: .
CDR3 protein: CASRRAGVEKYEQYF
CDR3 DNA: TGTGCCAGCAGACGAGCGGGCGTCGAAAAGTACGAGCAGTACTTC

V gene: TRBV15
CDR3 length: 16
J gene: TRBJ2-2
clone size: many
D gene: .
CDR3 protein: CATSRDRGQNTGELFF
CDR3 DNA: TGTGCCACCAGCAGAGATCGAGGTCAGAACACCGGGGAGCTGTTTTTT

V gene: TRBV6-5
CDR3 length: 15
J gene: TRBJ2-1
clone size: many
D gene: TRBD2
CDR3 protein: CASSYVAGKYNEQFF
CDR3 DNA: TGTGCCAGCAGTTACGTAGCGGGCAAATACAATGAGCAGTTCTTC

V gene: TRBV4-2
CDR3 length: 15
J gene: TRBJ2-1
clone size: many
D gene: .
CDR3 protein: CASSQDGTSYNEQFF
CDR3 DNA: TGTGCCAGCAGCCAAGATGGGACAAGCTACAATGAGCAGTTCTTC

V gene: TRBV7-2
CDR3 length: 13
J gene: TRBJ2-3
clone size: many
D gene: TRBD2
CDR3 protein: CASSLLAGDTQYF
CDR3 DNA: TGTGCCAGCAGCTTATTAGCGGGAGATACGCAGTATTTT

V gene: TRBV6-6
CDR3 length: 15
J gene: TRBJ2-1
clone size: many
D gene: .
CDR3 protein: CASSFSYGETGEQFF
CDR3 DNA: TGTGCCAGCAGCTTCTCCTATGGGGAGACAGGAGAGCAGTTCTTC

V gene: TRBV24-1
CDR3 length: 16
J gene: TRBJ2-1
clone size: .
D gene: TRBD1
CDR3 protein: CATSEAGTGSYNEQFF
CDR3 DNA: TGTGCCACCAGTGAAGCCGGGACAGGCTCCTACAATGAGCAGTTCTTC

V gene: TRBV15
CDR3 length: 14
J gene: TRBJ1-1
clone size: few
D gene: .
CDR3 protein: CATINREVNTEAFF
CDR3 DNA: TGTGCCACCATCAACAGGGAGGTGAACACTGAAGCTTTCTTT

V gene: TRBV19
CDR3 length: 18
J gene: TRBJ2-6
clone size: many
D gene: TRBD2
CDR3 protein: CASSIRLAEPSGANVLTF
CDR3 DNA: TGTGCCAGTAGTATTAGACTAGCGGAACCCTCTGGGGCCAACGTCCTGACTTTC

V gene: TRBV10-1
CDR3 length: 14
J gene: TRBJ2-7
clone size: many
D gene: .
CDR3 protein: CASSAGGPSYEQYF
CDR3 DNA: TGCGCCAGCAGTGCTGGAGGGCCCAGCTACGAGCAGTACTTC